This is a list of T cell receptor beta chains from one sample in a study of T cell responses to AZD1222 COVID-19 vaccine. Assay used: immunoSEQ multiplex PCR; TCRdb lists only in-frame clones, some missing. This table holds about 160,000 clones, about 95% found once. The material sequenced was peripheral blood, taken on day 0 of AZD1222 vaccination. The receptors derive from an adult in good health. The CDR3 runs from the conserved cysteine through the conserved F or W. The order of the fields is CDR3 DNA, CDR3 protein, J gene, clone size, D gene, V gene. A D gene is named only where the DNA matches it firmly. Some rows mark clone size as missing; the rest say once, few, many or name a class of expanded clone.

TGTGCCAGCAGTGAACAGGGGGCGCTAGGGGGCTACACCTTC,CASSEQGALGGYTF,TRBJ1-2,.,TRBD1,TRBV6-1
TGTGCCAGCACCCTACGAGGGGGAGAAGCTTTCTTT,CASTLRGGEAFF,TRBJ1-1,.,.,TRBV6-5
TGTGCCAGCAGCTACACCTCCGGGACTTATTCCGGGGAGCTGTTTTTT,CASSYTSGTYSGELFF,TRBJ2-2,.,.,TRBV5-6
TGCGCCAGCAGCTCCTCGACAGGGCCTGGAAACACCATATATTTT,CASSSSTGPGNTIYF,TRBJ1-3,.,TRBD1,TRBV5-1
TGCAGTGCTAGTGGGGCGGGGTCGTACACCGGGGAGCTGTTTTTT,CSASGAGSYTGELFF,TRBJ2-2,.,.,TRBV20-1
TGTGCCAGCAGCCCGGCCCCCGGGGTCTCCACCGGGGAGCTGTTTTTT,CASSPAPGVSTGELFF,TRBJ2-2,.,.,TRBV7-8
TGTGCCAGCAGCTTATTACCTTCAGGCACAGATACGCAGTATTTT,CASSLLPSGTDTQYF,TRBJ2-3,.,.,TRBV7-3
TGTGCCAGCAGCTCAACCCGAAGGGGTCGGGAGACCCAGTACTTC,CASSSTRRGRETQYF,TRBJ2-5,.,.,TRBV7-2
TGTGCCATCGGGACTAGCGCCGACAATGAGCAGTTCTTC,CAIGTSADNEQFF,TRBJ2-1,.,TRBD2,TRBV10-3
TGTGCCAGCAGCCCAATAGGACAGAGCAATGAGCAGTTCTTC,CASSPIGQSNEQFF,TRBJ2-1,.,.,TRBV7-2
TGTGCCAGCAGTTACCCGCGACCGGCCAAAAACATTCAGTACTTC,CASSYPRPAKNIQYF,TRBJ2-4,.,.,TRBV6-2/TRBV6-3
TGCAGCGCCGATGAGGGACAGGGGAGAGGCTACACCTTC,CSADEGQGRGYTF,TRBJ1-2,once,TRBD1,TRBV29-1
TGCGCCAGCAGCTTGGAACTAGCGGGTAACAATGAGCAGTTCTTC,CASSLELAGNNEQFF,TRBJ2-1,.,TRBD2,TRBV5-1
TGTGCCAGCACCCTTGGCATGAACACTGAAGCTTTCTTT,CASTLGMNTEAFF,TRBJ1-1,.,.,TRBV12-3/TRBV12-4
TGTGCCAGCAGTGTTACAGGGGGTTCACCCCTCCACTTT,CASSVTGGSPLHF,TRBJ1-6,.,TRBD1,TRBV6-4
TGTGCCAGCTCACCAGTCGGGTCCAAAAACATTCAGTACTTC,CASSPVGSKNIQYF,TRBJ2-4,.,.,TRBV18
TGCAGCGTTGTTGGTAGCGGGAGGACAGATACGCAGTATTTT,CSVVGSGRTDTQYF,TRBJ2-3,once,TRBD2,TRBV29-1
TGTGCCAGCAGCTCTCGGTGGGCTGAAGCTTTCTTT,CASSSRWAEAFF,TRBJ1-1,.,.,TRBV12-3/TRBV12-4
TGTGCCAGCAGTTGGAGACAGGGGATCGATGGCTACACCTTC,CASSWRQGIDGYTF,TRBJ1-2,.,TRBD1,TRBV27
TGTGCCAGCACCCTACAGGGCACGTCCTATAATTCACCCCTCCACTTT,CASTLQGTSYNSPLHF,TRBJ1-6,.,.,TRBV2
TGCGCCAGCAGCCTGGGACACCCGAACTATGGCTACACCTTC,CASSLGHPNYGYTF,TRBJ1-2,.,.,TRBV5-1
TGTGCCAGGGGACCCCCCGTCCATTTT,CARGPPVHF,TRBJ1-5,.,.,TRBV24-1
TGTGCCAGCAGGATACCGTTATCCGGCACCGGGGAGCTGTTTTTT,CASRIPLSGTGELFF,TRBJ2-2,.,.,TRBV28
TGTGCCAGCAGCTGGGACTTGAGCACAGATACGCAGTATTTT,CASSWDLSTDTQYF,TRBJ2-3,once,.,TRBV5-6
TGTGCCAGCAGCCCTCAAGACTATGGCTACACCTTC,CASSPQDYGYTF,TRBJ1-2,.,.,TRBV5-6
TGTGCCAGCAGCCTTTACACTGAAGCTTTCTTT,CASSLYTEAFF,TRBJ1-1,.,.,TRBV11-2
TGCGCCAGCAGCCAAGAAGTGGGCGTCCGAAATGAAAAACTGTTTTTT,CASSQEVGVRNEKLFF,TRBJ1-4,.,.,TRBV4-1
TGTGCCAGCAGCTTAGCAAAGGGGATCTATGGCTACACCTTC,CASSLAKGIYGYTF,TRBJ1-2,.,.,TRBV7-9
TGTGCCAGCTCATCTGATAGCAATCAGCCCCAGCATTTT,CASSSDSNQPQHF,TRBJ1-5,.,.,TRBV18
TGTGCCAGCAAAGACGGGAGCAGGACGAACACCGGGGAGCTGTTTTTT,CASKDGSRTNTGELFF,TRBJ2-2,.,.,TRBV2
TGTGCCAGCAGTCACTTCGACAGGGGGCGCGGACAGCCCCAGCATTTT,CASSHFDRGRGQPQHF,TRBJ1-5,.,TRBD1,TRBV6-2/TRBV6-3
TGTGCCAGCAGCCAAGACTTTGGGTCCACTGAAGCTTTCTTT,CASSQDFGSTEAFF,TRBJ1-1,.,.,TRBV3-1/TRBV3-2
TGTGCCAGCAGTACCATCCCCAGCGCTAGCAATCAGCCCCAGCATTTT,CASSTIPSASNQPQHF,TRBJ1-5,.,.,TRBV6-6
TGTGCCAGCAGTTTTGTAGGGAGCTATGAGCAGTTCTTC,CASSFVGSYEQFF,TRBJ2-1,.,.,TRBV12-3/TRBV12-4
TGTGCCAGCAGTTACCCTAGCCCGGAGACCCAGTACTTC,CASSYPSPETQYF,TRBJ2-5,.,.,TRBV6-2/TRBV6-3
TGTGCCAGCAGCCAAGGGCGGCCGGGTGAGCAGTTCTTC,CASSQGRPGEQFF,TRBJ2-1,.,.,TRBV3-1/TRBV3-2
TGTGCCAGCAGCCCCGTCCGGGGCAGGGGGCAAGAGACCCAGTACTTC,CASSPVRGRGQETQYF,TRBJ2-5,.,TRBD1,TRBV11-2
TGCGCCAGCAGGGAGCGGGAGTCCGAGACCCAGTACTTC,CASRERESETQYF,TRBJ2-5,.,TRBD2,TRBV5-1
TGTGCCAGCAGTTGGACTCAGGAGACCCAGTACTTC,CASSWTQETQYF,TRBJ2-5,.,.,TRBV4-2
TGTGCCAGCAGCCCGGACAGGGAAGCTGAAGCTTTCTTT,CASSPDREAEAFF,TRBJ1-1,.,TRBD1,TRBV7-9
TGTGCCTGGACTAACGGGGGACAAGAGACCCAGTACTTC,CAWTNGGQETQYF,TRBJ2-5,.,.,TRBV30
TGTGCCAGCAGCGCCTTCTCGGGCACAGATACGCAGTATTTT,CASSAFSGTDTQYF,TRBJ2-3,.,.,TRBV7-2
TGTGCCAGCAGCTTAGCTGGCAGGCCAGCCGATGGCTACACCTTC,CASSLAGRPADGYTF,TRBJ1-2,once,.,TRBV7-9
TGTGCCAGCAGCCCCCGACTAGTTTTGGATGAGCAGTTCTTC,CASSPRLVLDEQFF,TRBJ2-1,.,.,TRBV5-6
TGTGCCATCAGAGCGACAGCCCAGCAAGAGACCCAGTACTTC,CAIRATAQQETQYF,TRBJ2-5,once,.,TRBV10-3
TGTGCCAGCAGTCGACAGTATGGCTACACCTTC,CASSRQYGYTF,TRBJ1-2,.,.,TRBV12-3/TRBV12-4
TGTGCCAGCAGTTTTGGTGAGACCCAGTACTTC,CASSFGETQYF,TRBJ2-5,.,.,TRBV12-3/TRBV12-4
TGTGCCATCAGTGAGTGGGGCAGTCCCCCAGGAAACACCATATATTTT,CAISEWGSPPGNTIYF,TRBJ1-3,.,.,TRBV10-3
TGCGCCAGCAGCTTCGACTCCTCCTATGGCTACACCTTC,CASSFDSSYGYTF,TRBJ1-2,.,.,TRBV5-1
TGTGCCAGTCTAAACGACCGAATACAAACAGATTACAATGAGCAGTTCTTC,CASLNDRIQTDYNEQFF,TRBJ2-1,once,.,TRBV7-9
TGTGCCAGCAGTTACTCGGGGGCGGGGCTCGAAGCTTTCTTT,CASSYSGAGLEAFF,TRBJ1-1,.,.,TRBV6-5
TGTGCCAGCTCACCACCGAGAAACCAGGGTCATTACTATGAGCAGTTCTTC,CASSPPRNQGHYYEQFF,TRBJ2-1,.,.,TRBV18
TGTGCCAGCAGTGAAGCGGGCTGGGGACTCTCGGATGGCTACACCTTC,CASSEAGWGLSDGYTF,TRBJ1-2,.,.,TRBV6-1
TGTGCCAGTAGTATTCAGAAGAACACTGAAGCTTTCTTT,CASSIQKNTEAFF,TRBJ1-1,.,.,TRBV19
TGTGCCAGCAGACCACCAGCCGCTCAAGAGACCCAGTACTTC,CASRPPAAQETQYF,TRBJ2-5,.,.,TRBV6-5